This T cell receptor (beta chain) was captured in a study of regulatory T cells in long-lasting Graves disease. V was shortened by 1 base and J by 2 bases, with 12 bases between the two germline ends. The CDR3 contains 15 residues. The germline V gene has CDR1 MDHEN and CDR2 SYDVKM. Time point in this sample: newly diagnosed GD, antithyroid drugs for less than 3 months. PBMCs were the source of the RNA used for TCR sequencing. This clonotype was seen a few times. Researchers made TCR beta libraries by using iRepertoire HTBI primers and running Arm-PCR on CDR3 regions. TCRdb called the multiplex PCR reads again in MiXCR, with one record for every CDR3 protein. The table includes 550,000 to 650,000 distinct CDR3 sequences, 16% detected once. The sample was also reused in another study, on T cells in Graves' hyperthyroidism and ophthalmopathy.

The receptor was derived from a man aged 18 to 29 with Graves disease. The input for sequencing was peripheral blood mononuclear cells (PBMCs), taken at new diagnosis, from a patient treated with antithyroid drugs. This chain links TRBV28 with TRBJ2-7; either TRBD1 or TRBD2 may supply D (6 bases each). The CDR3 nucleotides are TGTGCCAGCAGTTTATTTCGGAGGGGGGCCTACGAGCAGTACTTC. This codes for CASSLFRRGAYEQYF.